This entry features one TCR beta chain sequence. The data stem from a study of blood T cell repertoires in COVID-19. Study context: Acute and convalescent COVID-19 samples came from the United States, Italy and Spain. T cells, B-cell-depleted T cells, or PBMCs provided the cDNA or gDNA that served as material.

This CDR3 spans 14 amino acids. V shed 1 base and J shed 5 bases, with 12 bases lying between them. The germline V gene encodes CDR1 MGHRA and CDR2 YSYEKL. Profiling relied on immunoSEQ multiplex PCR, and the TCRdb table lists in-frame clones only, not all of them. The data contain 100,000 to 150,000 clones, about 80% of them singletons. This TCR was sampled from a man aged 40-49 years with active or convalescent COVID-19. Sequenced input: peripheral blood. V is TRBV4-1 and J is TRBJ2-7, with unresolved D. CDR3 nucleotides: TGCGCCAGCAGCCAAGGGCAGGCGCCGAACGAGCAGTACTTC. Translated: CASSQGQAPNEQYF.